Presented here are 17 T cell receptor beta chains from one specimen sequenced in a study of sequential checkpoint blockade in melanoma. Profiling relied on immunoSEQ multiplex PCR, and the TCRdb table lists in-frame clones only, not all of them. The sample consists of 40,000 or so clones, approximately 84% of them appearing once. Stated treatment: randomized to nivolumab then ipilimumab (arm A) or the reverse (arm B). Here the sequenced sample was CD8+ T cells sorted from blood (inferred from file names), taken from a patient given nivolumab and ipilimumab in sequence. The receptors were sampled from a human donor with melanoma.

V usage is TRBV10-3 and J usage is TRBJ2-7; 8 bases agree with TRBD1. The germline V gene encodes CDR1 ENHRY and CDR2 SYGVKD. V dropped 6 bases and J dropped 1; count of bases not matched to a gene: 2. This CDR3 is 13 amino acids long. In DNA form, the CDR3 reads TGTGCCATCAGGGACAGGGCGTCCTACGAGCAGTACTTC. This sequence encodes CAIRDRASYEQYF.

The chain has TRBV6-1 and TRBJ2-7, with D tentatively TRBD2 (6 bases). Trimming pared 11 bases from V and 3 bases from J, leaving 20 bases between. CDR1 and CDR2 from the germline V gene are MNHNS and SASEGT. CDR3 size: 14 residues. CDR3 bases: TGTGCCCACGAGGAGGGACTTTTTAACTACGAGCAGTACTTC. It translates to CAHEEGLFNYEQYF.

The chain links TRBV19 to TRBJ2-7, with TRBD2 matching over 9 bases. The length of the CDR3 is 14 residues. Per germline, CDR1 LNHDA and CDR2 SQIVND (reference sequence). V trimming: 5 bases; J trimming: 5 bases; junction bases outside the gene matches: 7. CDR3 region: CASSVSGTSHEQYF. Here the CDR3 DNA reads TGTGCCAGTAGTGTTTCCGGGACTAGCCACGAGCAGTACTTC.

This clone came up a few times. A junction boundary mismatches the germline segment, possibly from a read error. The chain combines TRBV6-1 with TRBJ2-7; 15 bases are a match to TRBD2. CDR3 length equals 17 residues. Germline CDR1 and CDR2: MNHNS and SASEGT. This CDR3 reads CATSDGGTSGGPYEQYF. The CDR3 nucleotides are TGTGCCACCAGTGATGGGGGGACTAGCGGGGGGCCCTACGAGCAGTACTTC.

The chain employs TRBV5-1 and TRBJ2-5; the D gene is possibly TRBD1 (6 bases). The DNA end favors TRBJ2-7, so the J call may be wrong. From germline, CDR1 is SGHRS and CDR2 YFSETQ. The length of the CDR3 is 15 residues. CDR3 amino acids: CASSLTNRDPYEQYF. The DNA for the CDR3 is TGCGCCAGCAGCTTAACCAACAGGGACCCCTACGAGCAGTACTTC.

The V gene is TRBV4-1, the J gene TRBJ2-1; 10 bases map to TRBD2. The CDR3 extends over 15 amino acids. Germline V gives CDR1 MGHRA, CDR2 YSYEKL. The V segment lost 4 bases and the J segment 7 bases; nucleotides outside the gene matches: 7. CDR3 in DNA: TGCGCCAGCAGCCTTCGACTAGCGGGTAAGAATGAGCAGTTCTTC. Translation gives CASSLRLAGKNEQFF.

The CDR3 is CASSLGGQGDQPQHF. The CDR3 region has the DNA TGTGCCAGCAGCTTGGGGGGACAGGGTGATCAGCCCCAGCATTTT. V and J are TRBV5-6 and TRBJ1-5; 9 bases match TRBD1. Germline values: CDR1 SGHDT, CDR2 YYEEEE. V lost 0 bases, J lost 5 bases, and 3 bases stayed unmatched. The CDR3 length is 15 residues.

Only one count was recorded for this clone. The chain combines TRBV27 with TRBJ2-2, with 8 nucleotides matching TRBD2. The CDR3 runs 15 residues. Germline-derived CDR1 and CDR2 are MNHEY and SMNVEV (reference sequence). J lost 2 bases, V lost 3 bases, and 2 bases had no gene match. In DNA, the CDR3 is TGTGCCAGCAGTTTCGGGGGGGGCAACACCGGGGAGCTGTTTTTT. This gives the protein CASSFGGGNTGELFF.

The chain joins TRBV27 to TRBJ2-1; tentative D call: TRBD2 (6 bases). Trimming removed 3 bases at V and 5 bases at J, with 11 bases between. The CDR3 consists of 14 residues. Germline V gene lookup returns CDR1 MNHEY and CDR2 SMNVEV (reference sequence). DNA of the CDR3: TGTGCCAGCAGTTTGGGGGGAACCGACAATGAGCAGTTCTTC. It is translated as CASSLGGTDNEQFF.

Judged by abundance, this clone is medium-sized (0.01 to 0.1%). The chain joins TRBV7-6 to TRBJ1-4; D remains unclear. The CDR3 extends over 15 amino acids. Per the germline V gene, CDR1 is SGHVS and CDR2 is FNYEAQ. V was pared by 0 bases and J by 4 bases, with 9 bases between. In nucleotides, the CDR3 is TGTGCCAGCAGCTTAGCGCGACACCTTAATGAAAAACTGTTTTTT. This sequence encodes CASSLARHLNEKLFF.

The rearrangement links TRBV6-5 to TRBJ2-1; maybe TRBD2 (6 bases). The CDR3 is 14 amino acids. The germline V gene encodes CDR1 MNHEY and CDR2 SVGAGI. Trimming cost V 6 bases and J 4 bases, with 13 bases left between them. The CDR3 DNA follows: TGTGCCAGCAGACACGTGGGACTTTACAATGAGCAGTTCTTC. The encoded protein is CASRHVGLYNEQFF.

The chain links TRBV25-1 to TRBJ2-7; tentatively, D is TRBD1 (6 bases). Germline CDR1 reads MGHDK; CDR2 reads SYGVNS. There are 15 residues in the CDR3. Trimming took 4 bases from V and 4 from J, leaving 17 bases between them. CDR3 residues: CASSALRQEVYEQYF. The DNA of the CDR3 is TGTGCCAGCAGTGCCCTAAGACAGGAGGTTTACGAGCAGTACTTC.

This chain connects TRBV19 to TRBJ2-1; a possible D gene is TRBD2 (5 bases). Germline V gives CDR1 LNHDA, CDR2 SQIVND (reference sequence). The V gene lost 1 base and the J gene lost 8 bases, with 15 bases spanning the gap. There are 15 residues in the CDR3. The CDR3: CASSIALGLAHEQFF. CDR3 nucleotides: TGTGCCAGTAGTATAGCGCTAGGGCTAGCCCATGAGCAGTTCTTC.

This chain connects TRBV5-1 to TRBJ2-7; 8 bases fit TRBD1. The germline gives CDR1 SGHRS, CDR2 YFSETQ. The CDR3 contains 13 residues. The V and J ends lost 7 bases and 4 bases, in that order; junction bases with no gene match: 7. For the CDR3, the DNA is TGCGCCAGCCACACTACAGGGGGGTACGAGCAGTACTTC. It encodes CASHTTGGYEQYF. The variable domain in full, completed from reference TRBV5-1 and TRBJ2-7, reads KAGVTQTPRYLIKTRGQQVTLSCSPISGHRSVSWYQQTPGQGLQFLFEYFSETQRNKGNFPGRFSGRQFSNSRSEMNVSTLELGDSALYLCASHTTGGYEQYFGPGTRLTVT.

This rearrangement joins TRBV5-6 to TRBJ2-1; 9 nucleotides match TRBD1. J gave up 6 bases and V 0 bases, and 4 bases lay outside the gene matches. The germline CDR1 and CDR2 sequences are SGHDT and YYEEEE. This CDR3 has 15 amino acids. The chain's CDR3 is CASSLEDRGGNEQFF. The CDR3 coding sequence is TGTGCCAGCAGCTTGGAGGACAGGGGAGGCAATGAGCAGTTCTTC.

This clone showed up just a few times. The V and J genes are TRBV29-1 and TRBJ2-1; TRBD2 matches at 11 bases. V lost 3 bases and J lost 4; bases outside the gene matches: 5. The CDR3 is made up of 15 amino acids. The germline V gene has CDR1 SQVTM and CDR2 ANQGSEA. The CDR3 DNA reads TGCAGCGTTGAGACTAGCGGGGCCATGTACAATGAGCAGTTCTTC. Translating gives CSVETSGAMYNEQFF.

This chain joins TRBV4-1 and TRBJ2-5; TRBD2 is a possible D gene (5 bases). The better agreement between TRBJ2-7 and the DNA end casts doubt on the J call. Looked up from germline, CDR1 is MGHRA and CDR2 is YSYEKL. This CDR3 contains 13 residues. The CDR3 protein is CASSQVRGDEQYF. The CDR3 nucleotides are TGCGCCAGCAGCCAAGTCCGGGGAGACGAGCAGTACTTC.